Listed below are T cell receptor beta chains from one sample, sequenced in a study of CD8+CD57+ T cells in acquired aplastic anemia. TCRdb reprocessed the reads via MiXCR and lists one record per CDR3 protein. The table has fewer than 200,000 distinct CDR3 sequences, approximately 48% seen once. Sequenced material: sorted CD4+, CD8+, or CD8+CD57+ T cells (not recorded which) from PBMCs. These receptors were obtained from a human donor with aplastic anemia. The conserved cysteine and the conserved F or W are not part of the CDR3 here. The D gene is left open where the match is weak.

len: 15; d_gene: -; j_gene: TRBJ2-2; v_gene: TRBV6-1; CDR3aa: ASSEILASLSPGELF
len: 16; d_gene: -; j_gene: TRBJ1-4; v_gene: TRBV28; CDR3aa: ASSPGRGFGLLNEKLF
len: 10; d_gene: -; j_gene: TRBJ1-6; v_gene: TRBV20-1; CDR3aa: SARDQGSPLH
len: 11; d_gene: -; j_gene: TRBJ1-5; v_gene: TRBV2; CDR3aa: ASRPGYNQPQH
len: 15; d_gene: -; j_gene: TRBJ2-7; v_gene: TRBV4-2; CDR3aa: ASSQDLTAGSSSRQY
len: 13; d_gene: TRBD1; j_gene: TRBJ2-5; v_gene: TRBV5-6; CDR3aa: ASSQGTGRQETQY
len: 13; d_gene: TRBD1; j_gene: TRBJ2-7; v_gene: TRBV2; CDR3aa: ASSGRLGQIDEQY
len: 13; d_gene: -; j_gene: TRBJ2-1; v_gene: TRBV7-9; CDR3aa: ASSPRVAFGEEQF
len: 13; d_gene: -; j_gene: TRBJ2-2; v_gene: TRBV15; CDR3aa: ATSGIVGAVGELF
len: 14; d_gene: TRBD2; j_gene: TRBJ2-3; v_gene: TRBV6-1; CDR3aa: ASIRTVAGGGDTQY
len: 14; d_gene: -; j_gene: TRBJ1-5; v_gene: TRBV19; CDR3aa: ASSENGDISNQPQH
len: 12; d_gene: -; j_gene: TRBJ1-2; v_gene: TRBV7-9; CDR3aa: ASSLAYEQSGYT
len: 13; d_gene: -; j_gene: TRBJ2-7; v_gene: TRBV5-4; CDR3aa: ASSLDRNPSYEQY
len: 12; d_gene: -; j_gene: TRBJ2-2; v_gene: TRBV19; CDR3aa: ASRRDGNTGELF
len: 12; d_gene: TRBD1; j_gene: TRBJ2-1; v_gene: TRBV20-1; CDR3aa: SARRDRGTREQF
len: 16; d_gene: TRBD2; j_gene: TRBJ2-3; v_gene: TRBV6-2/TRBV6-3; CDR3aa: ASSYVWASGGAGDTQY
len: 16; d_gene: TRBD2; j_gene: TRBJ2-3; v_gene: TRBV9; CDR3aa: ASSAGTSGGAVPDTQY
len: 11; d_gene: -; j_gene: TRBJ1-6; v_gene: TRBV15; CDR3aa: ATTGGVNSPLH
len: 12; d_gene: -; j_gene: TRBJ2-7; v_gene: TRBV19; CDR3aa: ATRPDSAYYEQY
len: 14; d_gene: TRBD2; j_gene: TRBJ2-5; v_gene: TRBV7-8; CDR3aa: ASSLDPPGGQETQY
len: 11; d_gene: -; j_gene: TRBJ1-5; v_gene: TRBV2; CDR3aa: ASRPFSNQPQH
len: 9; d_gene: -; j_gene: TRBJ2-1; v_gene: TRBV2; CDR3aa: ASSERIEQF
len: 12; d_gene: -; j_gene: TRBJ1-2; v_gene: TRBV6-5; CDR3aa: ASSFAGAAYGYT
len: 13; d_gene: TRBD1; j_gene: TRBJ2-1; v_gene: TRBV25-1; CDR3aa: ASSQTGIIYNEQF
len: 11; d_gene: -; j_gene: TRBJ2-7; v_gene: TRBV7-9; CDR3aa: ASSLTSGHEQY
len: 11; d_gene: -; j_gene: TRBJ1-1; v_gene: TRBV30; CDR3aa: AWTVRMNTEAF
len: 14; d_gene: TRBD2; j_gene: TRBJ2-7; v_gene: TRBV10-3; CDR3aa: ATHGTSGDKTYEQY
len: 12; d_gene: -; j_gene: TRBJ2-1; v_gene: TRBV2; CDR3aa: ASNPSDNWNEQF
len: 13; d_gene: -; j_gene: TRBJ2-5; v_gene: TRBV5-4; CDR3aa: ASSLPHGRQETQY
len: 12; d_gene: -; j_gene: TRBJ1-6; v_gene: TRBV5-4; CDR3aa: ASSLESGHSPLH